There are many counts of the clone carrying this T cell receptor beta chain. Its target is not known. TCRdb recomputed calls from the reads with MiXCR, one row per CDR3 protein. The table records about 480,000 distinct CDR3 sequences, around a third of them present only once. The record originates from a study of T cell repertoires in cytomegalovirus infection. Germline lookup yields CDR1 SGHTA and CDR2 FQGNSA. V lost 6 bases to trimming and J lost 4 bases, with 12 bases between them. CDR3 length equals 13 residues. Study-wide findings and caveats: HLA-C-restricted CMV clonotypes gave the most frequent clonotype in two of eight donors.

The material sequenced was cultured PBMCs, taken from culture after CMV antigen stimulation. The chain uses TRBV7-2 and TRBJ1-1; D is possibly TRBD1 (5 bases). The receptor was derived from a human donor in good health (CMV status not recorded). Some clones in this sample may be carry-over from other donors' samples. CDR3 nucleotides: TGTGCCAGCAGGGCCGGGGCAGGCACTGAAGCTTTCTTT. Translation gives CASRAGAGTEAFF.